The TCR beta chain under discussion was sequenced for a study of cytomegalovirus exposure and HLA in healthy donors (dated by TCRdb to about 2017). With respect to the entire study: A later analysis indicated that the 120 validation repertoires were generated on the platform also employed for the 720 or so repertoires of the first cohort. High-throughput TCR immunosequencing, statistical association of individual TCRs with disease status, and machine learning were combined to predict cytomegalovirus infection status. Besides the first cohort of some 670 subjects, a separate validation cohort made up of around 120 different subjects was used. The aim of the study was to test whether cataloging public T cell receptors could identify signatures of past pathogen exposure. Overall study outcomes, separate from this receptor: Across donors, most TCR sequences were observed very rarely, whereas some public TCRs were present in many individuals. A later analysis had no HLA typing for the validation cohort, so co-occurrence there was scored across all 110 or so repertoires. A later analysis found that TCRs clustered in the first cohort also tended to co-occur in the roughly 120 validation repertoires, with 94% of cluster scores above 0. The classifier was reported to diagnose cytomegalovirus status with high specificity and sensitivity in both the original and validation cohorts. The study gave a list of over 150 TCR beta chains associated with cytomegalovirus. It was suggested by the authors that the approach could potentially be generalized to other disease states and immunological phenotypes. In vitro tests confirmed that a few of the cytomegalovirus-associated TCR beta chains recognize cytomegalovirus antigens.

A note on this clone: The antigen this receptor binds is unknown. The input lacks base qualities; no much larger clone sits a single base away.

Reading the germline V gene gives CDR1 MNHNS and CDR2 SASEGT. Spanning cysteine to phenylalanine, the CDR3 consists of 14 amino acids. CDR3 DNA is the only sequence kept; it has 42 bases, read in frame from the first base. Relative to germline, V is 6 bases shorter and J is 9 bases shorter, with 20 bases between their ends. Libraries were built with the immunoSEQ multiplex PCR assay. In the source study's methods: A statistical classification framework was built for diagnosing cytomegalovirus status from the catalog of TCR beta chain sequences. This is the immuneACCESS table as TCRdb keeps it, with only in-frame sequences that have V and J called. A part of the clones is gone; compared with another copy, unresolved V genes explain less than half, and the rest is unexplained. V and J calls and clone size are as listed in that table; D and trimming were resolved from the DNA. The sample contains about 150,000 clones, around 89% of them found a single time. Around 3% of the sample goes to the ten largest clones.

Donors formed part of the validation cohort, which comprised over a hundred subjects and was distinct from the first cohort of roughly 600 subjects. The sequence was obtained from a man aged 18 to 30 in good health and CMV-seronegative. This chain joins TRBV6-1 to TRBJ1-2, with the D segment identity uncertain. Sequencing was performed on PBMCs. At the DNA level, the sequence is TGTGCCAGCAGGGTCTGGGCCTCCACCAACAGCTACACCTTC. This encodes CASRVWASTNSYTF.